These T cell receptor beta chains were read from a single sample in a study of preoperative IRX-2 immunotherapy in early breast cancer. Sequencing was performed with immunoSEQ multiplex PCR; in TCRdb, only in-frame clones are kept and a portion is missing. This sample has approximately 3,100 clones; about 80% occur once, and the top ten carry about 7.7%. The source was tumor tissue, collected after IRX-2 immunotherapy. Receptors originate from a human donor with breast cancer. CDR3s include the opening cysteine and the closing phenylalanine or tryptophan. A D gene is named only where the DNA matches it firmly. Rows give clone size only sometimes, using once, few, many, or a class for an expanded clone.

v_call	clone_size	d_call	j_call	cdr3_aa	cdr3_nt
TRBV7-8	few	TRBD2	TRBJ2-1	CASSFGGGHEQFF	TGTGCCAGCAGCTTCGGGGGAGGGCATGAGCAGTTCTTC
TRBV19	-	-	TRBJ1-2	CASSNTYTGGYTF	TGTGCCAGTAGTAATACTTATACGGGGGGCTACACCTTC
TRBV6-8	-	TRBD1	TRBJ1-2	CASLGSGQVLGGYTF	TGTGCCAGCTTGGGATCGGGACAGGTGCTAGGAGGCTACACCTTC
TRBV19	-	-	TRBJ2-7	CASQQGPAYEQYF	TGTGCCAGTCAACAGGGTCCTGCCTACGAGCAGTACTTC
TRBV7-1	-	TRBD2	TRBJ2-4	CASSPRTSGGRGSIQYF	TGTGCCAGCAGCCCCCGGACTAGCGGAGGGAGAGGGTCCATTCAGTACTTC
TRBV11-3	-	TRBD2	TRBJ2-1	CASSFRTSGRDEQFF	TGTGCCAGCAGCTTCCGGACTAGCGGGAGGGACGAGCAGTTCTTC
TRBV19	-	-	TRBJ2-3	CASSMGYTDTQYF	TGTGCCAGTAGTATGGGCTATACAGATACGCAGTATTTT
TRBV10-3	-	TRBD2	TRBJ2-7	CAISEPGLARHSYEQYF	TGTGCCATCAGTGAGCCGGGACTAGCGCGGCACTCCTACGAGCAGTACTTC
TRBV23-1	once	TRBD2	TRBJ2-1	CASSFILAGSYNEQFF	TGCGCCAGCAGCTTTATCCTAGCGGGATCCTACAATGAGCAGTTCTTC
TRBV25-1	-	-	TRBJ2-7	CASSGTRGYEQYF	TGTGCCAGCAGCGGGACACGGGGCTACGAGCAGTACTTC
TRBV11-3	-	TRBD2	TRBJ2-1	CASSPRTSGSVHEQFF	TGTGCCAGCAGCCCGCGGACTAGCGGGAGTGTCCATGAGCAGTTCTTC
TRBV12-5	-	-	TRBJ1-2	CASGLVVSGAGGYTF	TGTGCTAGTGGTTTGGTAGTTTCAGGGGCGGGAGGCTACACCTTC
TRBV11-3	-	-	TRBJ1-1	CASSFQPTGNTEAFF	TGTGCCAGCAGCTTTCAACCGACAGGGAACACTGAAGCTTTCTTT
TRBV23-1	-	-	TRBJ1-2	CASSLSRGDGYTF	TGCGCCAGCAGCTTAAGCCGGGGCGATGGCTACACCTTC
TRBV7-1	-	-	TRBJ2-5	CASSFYRDWMYQETQYF	TGTGCCAGCAGCTTTTACCGGGACTGGATGTACCAAGAGACCCAGTACTTC
TRBV19	-	-	TRBJ2-7	CASSTTQSYEQYF	TGTGCCAGTAGTACCACCCAGAGCTACGAGCAGTACTTC
TRBV19	-	TRBD2	TRBJ2-1	CASSPGAGGWNEQFF	TGTGCCAGCTCCCCCGGGGCGGGAGGCTGGAATGAGCAGTTCTTC
TRBV29-1	once	-	TRBJ2-1	CSVDLPGVYNEQFF	TGCAGCGTTGACTTGCCAGGGGTATACAATGAGCAGTTCTTC
TRBV15	-	TRBD2	TRBJ2-3	CATSTRLAGVTDTQYF	TGTGCCACCAGCACCCGACTAGCGGGAGTCACAGATACGCAGTATTTT
TRBV6-8	-	TRBD2	TRBJ2-7	CASSYPGLAREQYF	TGTGCCAGCAGTTACCCAGGACTAGCTCGGGAGCAGTACTTC
TRBV25-1	-	-	TRBJ2-3	CASSINGISRYF	TGTGCCAGCAGTATTAACGGGATTTCTAGGTATTTT
TRBV25-1	-	-	TRBJ1-2	CASSGDYVGQDYYGYTF	TGTGCCAGCAGTGGAGACTATGTTGGGCAGGACTACTATGGCTACACCTTC
TRBV5-1	-	-	TRBJ2-1	CASSLATGFYYNEQFF	TGCGCCAGCAGCTTGGCTACAGGGTTTTATTACAATGAGCAGTTCTTC
TRBV28	few	TRBD1	TRBJ1-1	CASSKTGGPEAFF	TGTGCCAGCAGCAAGACAGGGGGTCCTGAAGCTTTCTTT
TRBV6-8	few	-	TRBJ1-1	CASRPLRENTEAFF	TGTGCCAGCAGACCCCTCAGGGAGAACACTGAAGCTTTCTTT
TRBV11-3	-	TRBD2	TRBJ2-3	CASSQGTLAGGSDTQYF	TGTGCCAGCAGCCAAGGAACGCTAGCGGGAGGATCAGATACGCAGTATTTT
TRBV28	-	TRBD2	TRBJ2-7	CASRSGGLAGDEQYF	TGTGCCAGCAGGTCCGGGGGACTAGCGGGAGATGAGCAGTACTTC
TRBV29-1	-	TRBD1	TRBJ1-1	CSAAQGAQTEAFF	TGCAGCGCGGCCCAGGGGGCGCAGACTGAAGCTTTCTTT